Presented here are 10 T cell receptor beta chains from one specimen sequenced in a study of blood T cell repertoires in COVID-19. The protocol was immunoSEQ multiplex PCR, while the TCRdb copy is restricted to in-frame clones and leaves out a portion. Counted here are approximately 190,000 clones, less than 90% occurring once; the ten biggest clones make up 20%. Sequencing used peripheral blood. The source is a human donor in a cohort sampled during active COVID-19.

The rearrangement joins TRBV11-2 to TRBJ2-1; 9 positions match TRBD1. Germline CDR1 is SGHAT and CDR2 is FQNNGV. CDR3 length equals 15 residues. Unmatched junction bases numbered 9, after V lost 5 bases and J lost 7 bases. The DNA of the CDR3 is TGTGCCAGCAGCGGGCGCGGACAGGGGTTTAATGAGCAGTTCTTC. This codes for CASSGRGQGFNEQFF. The full variable domain, rest sourced from reference TRBV11-2 and TRBJ2-1, is EAGVAQSPRYKIIEKRQSVAFWCNPISGHATLYWYQQILGQGPKLLIQFQNNGVVDDSQLPKDRFSAERLKGVDSTLKIQPAKLEDSAVYLCASSGRGQGFNEQFFGPGTRLTVL.

This chain links TRBV6-5 with TRBJ2-7, with D possibly matching TRBD1 (5 bases). This CDR3 contains 14 residues. Germline CDR1 MNHEY, CDR2 SVGAGI. Trimming took off 6 bases at V and 6 bases at J, with 18 bases between the two ends. CDR3 nucleotides: TGTGCCAGCAGAGACGACAGCCTGAGAAGCGAGCAGTACTTC. Its translation is CASRDDSLRSEQYF.

This clone was seen a few times. V usage is TRBV12-3 or TRBV12-4 and J usage is TRBJ2-7; D is unclear. Deletions cut 6 bases from V and 4 bases from J, with 7 bases between. CDR3 length: 11 residues. The CDR3 sequence is CASSVRYEQYF. CDR3 sequence (DNA): TGTGCCAGCAGCGTCAGATACGAGCAGTACTTC.

The gene calls are TRBV18 and TRBJ2-3, with 12 bases lining up with TRBD2. Trimming at V came to 3 bases and at J to 4 bases, leaving 8 bases not matched to a gene. Germline loops: CDR1 KGHSH, CDR2 LQKENI. This CDR3 region has 17 residues. CDR3 bases: TGTGCCAGCTCACCGCCTAGCGGGGGGGCGGCGGCAGATACGCAGTATTTT. The encoded protein is CASSPPSGGAAADTQYF.

The chain recombines TRBV28 with TRBJ1-4; the D gene is possibly TRBD1 (6 bases). Germline V gene sequence: CDR1 MDHEN, CDR2 SYDVKM. The CDR3 has 14 amino acids. V was pared by 3 bases and J by 8 bases, with 13 bases between. The CDR3 protein is CASSLGGAKEKLFF. The DNA for the CDR3 is TGTGCCAGCAGTTTGGGGGGGGCGAAAGAAAAACTGTTTTTT.

The chain couples TRBV12-5 to TRBJ2-3; TRBD2 might be the D (6 bases). V lost 1 base, J lost 0 bases, and 14 bases lay in between. The CDR3 has 17 residues. The germline gives CDR1 LGHNT, CDR2 FRNRAP. The CDR3 protein is CASGLGLATDSTDTQYF. For the CDR3, the DNA is TGTGCTAGTGGTTTGGGGCTAGCGACAGATAGCACAGATACGCAGTATTTT.

The V call is TRBV30, the J call TRBJ1-1; D uncertain. Germline V gene sequence: CDR1 GTSNPN, CDR2 SVGIG (reference sequence). The CDR3 has 16 residues. With 3 bases removed from V and 2 bases from J, the gap between germline ends came to 19 bases. CDR3 protein: CAWSPHRGRLNTEAFF. The CDR3 DNA reads TGTGCCTGGAGCCCACACCGAGGGCGGCTAAACACTGAAGCTTTCTTT.

V usage is TRBV24-1 and J usage is TRBJ2-3, with D perhaps matching TRBD1 (5 bases). This CDR3 comprises 18 residues. Per the germline V gene, CDR1 is KGHDR and CDR2 is SFDVKD. Trimming stripped 0 bases from V and 2 bases from J, with 17 bases between. The CDR3 nucleotides read TGTGCCACCAGTGATTTGTCGACAGCTGGACACGACACAGATACGCAGTATTTT. The encoded protein is CATSDLSTAGHDTDTQYF.

V gene TRBV5-1 combines with J gene TRBJ2-6, with a possible D match to TRBD1 (6 bases). Trimming stripped 0 bases from V and 0 bases from J, with 10 bases between. Germline V gene sequence: CDR1 SGHRS, CDR2 YFSETQ. CDR3 length: 17 residues. The chain's CDR3 is CASSLDRASSGANVLTF. In DNA form, the CDR3 reads TGCGCCAGCAGCTTGGACAGGGCAAGCTCTGGGGCCAACGTCCTGACTTTC.

The chain joins TRBV3-1 (or the pseudogene TRBV3-2) to TRBJ1-6; TRBD1 is a possible D gene (6 bases). The CDR3 totals 15 residues. Trimming pared 4 bases from V and 3 bases from J, leaving 10 bases between. CDR1 is LGHDT, CDR2 YNNKEL, per germline (reference sequence). In DNA form, the CDR3 reads TGTGCCAGCAGCCTCAGGGACAACTATAATTCACCCCTCCACTTT. It is translated as CASSLRDNYNSPLHF.